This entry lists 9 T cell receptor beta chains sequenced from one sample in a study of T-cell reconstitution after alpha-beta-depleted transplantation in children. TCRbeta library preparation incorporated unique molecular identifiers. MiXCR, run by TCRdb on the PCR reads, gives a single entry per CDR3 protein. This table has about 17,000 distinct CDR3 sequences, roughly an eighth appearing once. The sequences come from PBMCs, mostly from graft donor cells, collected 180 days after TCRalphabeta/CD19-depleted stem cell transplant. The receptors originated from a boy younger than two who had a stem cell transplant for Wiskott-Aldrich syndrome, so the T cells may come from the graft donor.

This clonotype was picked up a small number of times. The CDR3 DNA follows: TGTGCCAGCAGCTTGGGGACAGGGGGCAATCAGCCCCAGCATTTT. Protein sequence: CASSLGTGGNQPQHF. The chain couples TRBV7-9 to TRBJ1-5, with TRBD1 matching 10 bases. V trimming: 3 bases; J trimming: 2 bases; junction bases outside the gene matches: 1. CDR1 SEHNR and CDR2 FQNEAQ come from the germline V gene (reference sequence). This CDR3 has 15 amino acids.

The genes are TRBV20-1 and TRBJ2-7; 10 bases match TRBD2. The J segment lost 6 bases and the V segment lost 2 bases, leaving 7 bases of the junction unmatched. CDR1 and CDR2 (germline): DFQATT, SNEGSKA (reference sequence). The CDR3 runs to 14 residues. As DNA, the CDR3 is TGCAGTGCTAGACCTAGCGGGAGCCTTCGCGAGCAGTACTTC. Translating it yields CSARPSGSLREQYF.

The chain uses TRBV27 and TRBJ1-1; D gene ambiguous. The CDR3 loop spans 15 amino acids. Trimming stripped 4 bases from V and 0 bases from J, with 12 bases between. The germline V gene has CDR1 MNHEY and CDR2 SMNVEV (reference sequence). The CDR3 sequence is CASSYGRIMNTEAFF. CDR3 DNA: TGTGCCAGCAGTTATGGGCGGATCATGAACACTGAAGCTTTCTTT.

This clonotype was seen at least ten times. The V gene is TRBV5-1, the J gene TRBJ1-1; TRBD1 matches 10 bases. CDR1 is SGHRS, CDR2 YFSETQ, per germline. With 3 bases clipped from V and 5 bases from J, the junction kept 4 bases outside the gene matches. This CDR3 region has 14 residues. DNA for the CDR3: TGCGCCAGCAGCTCGGGACAGGGGAGGACTGAAGCTTTCTTT. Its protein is CASSSGQGRTEAFF.

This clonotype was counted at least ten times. In nucleotides, the CDR3 is TGCGCCAGCAGCCAAGATGACCCCGGACGGGGGAATGAGCAGTTCTTC. It translates to CASSQDDPGRGNEQFF. V gene TRBV4-1 combines with J gene TRBJ2-1; tentative D call: TRBD2 (6 bases). The CDR3 covers 16 residues. V lost 0 bases, J lost 7 bases, and 16 bases lay in between. Germline lookup yields CDR1 MGHRA and CDR2 YSYEKL.

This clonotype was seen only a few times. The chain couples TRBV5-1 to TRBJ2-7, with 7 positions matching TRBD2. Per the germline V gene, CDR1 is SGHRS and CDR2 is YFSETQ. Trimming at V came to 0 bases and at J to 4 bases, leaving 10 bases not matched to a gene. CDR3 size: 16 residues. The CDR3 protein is CASSLATGTISYEQYF. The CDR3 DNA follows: TGCGCCAGCAGCTTGGCGACGGGGACTATCTCTTACGAGCAGTACTTC.

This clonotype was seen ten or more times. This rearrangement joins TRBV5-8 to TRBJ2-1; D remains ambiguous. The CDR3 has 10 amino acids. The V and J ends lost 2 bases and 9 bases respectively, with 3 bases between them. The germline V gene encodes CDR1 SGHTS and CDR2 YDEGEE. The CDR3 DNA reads TGTGCCAGCAGCTTCTTTGAGCAGTTCTTC. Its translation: CASSFFEQFF.

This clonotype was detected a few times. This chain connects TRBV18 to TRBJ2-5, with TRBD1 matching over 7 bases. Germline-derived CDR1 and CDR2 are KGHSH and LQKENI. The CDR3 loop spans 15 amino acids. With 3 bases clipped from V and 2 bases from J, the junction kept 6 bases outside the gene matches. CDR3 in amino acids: CASSPQTGTQETQYF. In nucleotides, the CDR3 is TGTGCCAGCTCACCGCAGACAGGGACGCAAGAGACCCAGTACTTC.

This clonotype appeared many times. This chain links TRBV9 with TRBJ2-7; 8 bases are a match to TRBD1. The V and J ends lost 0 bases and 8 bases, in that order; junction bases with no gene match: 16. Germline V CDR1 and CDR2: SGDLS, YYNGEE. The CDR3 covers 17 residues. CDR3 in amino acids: CASSVGSEGQVISKQYF. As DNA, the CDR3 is TGTGCCAGCAGCGTAGGGTCGGAGGGACAGGTGATTTCGAAGCAGTACTTC.